What follows describes a single T cell receptor beta chain. The target antigen is unknown. This entry comes from a study of cytomegalovirus exposure and HLA in healthy donors. Overall study: The same platform as the approximately 670 first-cohort repertoires was used for the 120 or so validation repertoires, a later analysis reported.

CDR1 is SGDLS, CDR2 YYNGEE, per germline. Deletions cut 0 bases from V and 5 bases from J, with 12 bases between. The CDR3 covers 14 residues. Study outcomes and limitations: The listing of 150 to 200 TCR beta chains classed them as cytomegalovirus-associated.

The repertoire was sequenced with immunoSEQ multiplex PCR; TCRdb's copy has only in-frame clones and lacks some. The sample consists of tens of thousands of clones, 95% to 98% of them appearing once. The rearrangement links TRBV9 to TRBJ2-7; possible D gene TRBD1, 6 bases. The sequence derives from a woman under 30 in good health and CMV-seropositive. Sequencing was done on a sample of PBMCs. The CDR3 protein is CASSVGARGDEQYF. Here the CDR3 DNA reads TGTGCCAGCAGCGTAGGTGCCAGGGGTGACGAGCAGTACTTC.